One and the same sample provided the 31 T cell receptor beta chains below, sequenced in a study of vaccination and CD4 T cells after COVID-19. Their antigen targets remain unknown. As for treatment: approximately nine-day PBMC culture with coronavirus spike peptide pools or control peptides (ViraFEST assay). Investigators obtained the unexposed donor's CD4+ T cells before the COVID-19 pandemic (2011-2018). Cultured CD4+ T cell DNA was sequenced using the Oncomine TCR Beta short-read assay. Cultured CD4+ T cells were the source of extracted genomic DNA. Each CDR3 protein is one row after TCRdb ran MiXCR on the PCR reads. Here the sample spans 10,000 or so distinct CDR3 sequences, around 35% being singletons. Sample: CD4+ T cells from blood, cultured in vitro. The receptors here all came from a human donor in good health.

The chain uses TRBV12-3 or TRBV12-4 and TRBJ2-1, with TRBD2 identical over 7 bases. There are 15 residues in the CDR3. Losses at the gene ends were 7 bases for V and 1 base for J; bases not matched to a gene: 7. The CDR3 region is CASIRSGLSYNEQFF. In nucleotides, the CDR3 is TGTGCCAGCATTAGATCGGGACTATCCTACAATGAGCAGTTCTTC.

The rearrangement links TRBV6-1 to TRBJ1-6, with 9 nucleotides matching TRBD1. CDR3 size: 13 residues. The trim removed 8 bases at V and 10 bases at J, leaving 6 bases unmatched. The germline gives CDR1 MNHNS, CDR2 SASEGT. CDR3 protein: CASCGQGWSPLHF. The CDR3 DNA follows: TGTGCCAGCTGTGGACAGGGGTGGTCACCCCTCCACTTT.

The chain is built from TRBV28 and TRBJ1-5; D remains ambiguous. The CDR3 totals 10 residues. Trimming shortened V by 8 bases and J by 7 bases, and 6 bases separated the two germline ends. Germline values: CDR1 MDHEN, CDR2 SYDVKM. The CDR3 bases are TGTGCCAGCGGTAGGCAGCCCCAGCATTTT. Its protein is CASGRQPQHF.

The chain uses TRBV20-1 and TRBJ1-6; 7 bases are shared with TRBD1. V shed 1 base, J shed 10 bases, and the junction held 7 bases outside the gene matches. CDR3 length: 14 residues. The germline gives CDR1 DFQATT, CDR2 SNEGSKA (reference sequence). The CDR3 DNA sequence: TGCAGTGCTAGAGCCGACAGGGCGGAATCACCCCTCCACTTT. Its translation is CSARADRAESPLHF.

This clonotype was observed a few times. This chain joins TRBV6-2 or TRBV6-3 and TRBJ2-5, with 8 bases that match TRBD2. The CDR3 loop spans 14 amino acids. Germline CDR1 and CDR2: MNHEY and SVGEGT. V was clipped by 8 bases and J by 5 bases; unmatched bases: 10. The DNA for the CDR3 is TGTGCCAGCCAATTTGCGGGGGGCGGGGAGACCCAGTACTTC. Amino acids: CASQFAGGGETQYF.

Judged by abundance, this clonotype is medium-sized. CDR3 nucleotide sequence: TGTGCCAGCAGCTTATACCCGGGACTAGCGGGAGTAGAGACCCAGTACTTC. As protein: CASSLYPGLAGVETQYF. The genes are TRBV7-2 and TRBJ2-5, with 14 bases matching TRBD2. CDR1 SGHTA and CDR2 FQGNSA come from the germline V gene. The CDR3 runs 17 residues. Germline trimming cut 2 bases from V and 4 bases from J; bases unmatched to any gene: 6.

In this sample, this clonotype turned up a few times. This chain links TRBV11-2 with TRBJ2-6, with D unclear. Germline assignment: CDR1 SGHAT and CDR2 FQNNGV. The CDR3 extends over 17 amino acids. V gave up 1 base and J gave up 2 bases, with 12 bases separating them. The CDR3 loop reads CASSLGPLLAGANVLTF. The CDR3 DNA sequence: TGTGCCAGCAGCTTAGGACCCTTGCTGGCTGGGGCCAACGTCCTGACTTTC.

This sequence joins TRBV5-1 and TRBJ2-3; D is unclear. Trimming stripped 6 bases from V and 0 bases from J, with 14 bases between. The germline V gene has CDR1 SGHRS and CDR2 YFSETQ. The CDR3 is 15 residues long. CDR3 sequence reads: CASTRGVPSTDTQYF. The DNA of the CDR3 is TGCGCCAGCACCCGTGGCGTCCCGAGCACAGATACGCAGTATTTT. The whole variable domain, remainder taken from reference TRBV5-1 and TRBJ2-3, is KAGVTQTPRYLIKTRGQQVTLSCSPISGHRSVSWYQQTPGQGLQFLFEYFSETQRNKGNFPGRFSGRQFSNSRSEMNVSTLELGDSALYLCASTRGVPSTDTQYFGPGTRLTVL.

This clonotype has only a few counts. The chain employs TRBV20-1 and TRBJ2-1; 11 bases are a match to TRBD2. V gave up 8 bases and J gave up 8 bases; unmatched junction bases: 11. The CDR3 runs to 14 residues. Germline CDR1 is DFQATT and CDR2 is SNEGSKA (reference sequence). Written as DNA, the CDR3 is TGCAGTACGCCACGACTAGCGGGGAGGGATGAGCAGTTCTTC. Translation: CSTPRLAGRDEQFF.

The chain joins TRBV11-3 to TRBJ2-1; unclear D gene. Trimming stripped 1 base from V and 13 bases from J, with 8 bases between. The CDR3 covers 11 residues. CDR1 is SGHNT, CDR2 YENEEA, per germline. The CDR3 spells CASSLGGEQFF. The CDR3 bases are TGTGCCAGCAGCTTAGGGGGTGAACAGTTCTTC.

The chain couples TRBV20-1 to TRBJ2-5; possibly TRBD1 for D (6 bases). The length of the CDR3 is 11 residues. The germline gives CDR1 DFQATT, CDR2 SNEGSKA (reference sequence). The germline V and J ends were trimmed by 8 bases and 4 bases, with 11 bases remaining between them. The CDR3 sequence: CSTPRGETQYF. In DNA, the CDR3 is TGCAGTACCCCCAGGGGAGAGACCCAGTACTTC.

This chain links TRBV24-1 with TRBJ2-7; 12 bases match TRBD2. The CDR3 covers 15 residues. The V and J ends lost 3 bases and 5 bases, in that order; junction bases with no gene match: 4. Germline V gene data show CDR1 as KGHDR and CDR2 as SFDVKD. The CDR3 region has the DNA TGTGCCACCAGTGATCCGACTAGCGGGAGCGACGAGCAGTACTTC. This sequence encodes CATSDPTSGSDEQYF.

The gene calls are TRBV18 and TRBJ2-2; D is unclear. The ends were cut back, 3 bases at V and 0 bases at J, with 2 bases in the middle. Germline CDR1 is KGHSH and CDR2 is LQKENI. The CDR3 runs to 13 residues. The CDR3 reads CASSPPNTGELFF. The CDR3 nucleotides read TGTGCCAGCTCACCTCCGAACACCGGGGAGCTGTTTTTT.

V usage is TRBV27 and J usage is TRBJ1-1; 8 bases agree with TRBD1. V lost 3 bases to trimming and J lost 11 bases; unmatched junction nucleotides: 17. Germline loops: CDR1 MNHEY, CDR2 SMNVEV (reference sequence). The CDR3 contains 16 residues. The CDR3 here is CASSFYLQGVLSRAFF. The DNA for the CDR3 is TGTGCCAGCAGTTTTTACCTACAGGGGGTGCTTAGTCGGGCTTTCTTT.

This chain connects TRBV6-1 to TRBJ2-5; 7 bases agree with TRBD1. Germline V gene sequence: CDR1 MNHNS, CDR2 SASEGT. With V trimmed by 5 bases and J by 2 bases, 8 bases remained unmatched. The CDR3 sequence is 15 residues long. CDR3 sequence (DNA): TGTGCCAGCAGTCTCCCCCGACAGGGTCAAGAGACCCAGTACTTC. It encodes CASSLPRQGQETQYF.

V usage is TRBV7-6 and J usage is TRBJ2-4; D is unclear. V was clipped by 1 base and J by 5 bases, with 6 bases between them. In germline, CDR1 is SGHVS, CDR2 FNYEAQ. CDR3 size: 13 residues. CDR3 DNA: TGTGCCAGCAGCTTAGACGCACAAAACATTCAGTACTTC. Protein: CASSLDAQNIQYF.

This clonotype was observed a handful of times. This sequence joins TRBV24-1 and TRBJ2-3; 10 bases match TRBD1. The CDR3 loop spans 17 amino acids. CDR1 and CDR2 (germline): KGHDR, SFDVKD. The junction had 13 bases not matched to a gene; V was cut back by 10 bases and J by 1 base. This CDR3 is CATGGGTGDGGTDTQYF. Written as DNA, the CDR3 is TGTGCCACGGGAGGGGGGACAGGGGACGGGGGCACAGATACGCAGTATTTT.

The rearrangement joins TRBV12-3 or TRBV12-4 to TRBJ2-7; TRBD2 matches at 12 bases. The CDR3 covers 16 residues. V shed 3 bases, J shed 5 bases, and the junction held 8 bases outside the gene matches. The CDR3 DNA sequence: TGTGCCAGCAGTTTTGGACTAGCGGGACTTATCCACGAGCAGTACTTC. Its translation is CASSFGLAGLIHEQYF.

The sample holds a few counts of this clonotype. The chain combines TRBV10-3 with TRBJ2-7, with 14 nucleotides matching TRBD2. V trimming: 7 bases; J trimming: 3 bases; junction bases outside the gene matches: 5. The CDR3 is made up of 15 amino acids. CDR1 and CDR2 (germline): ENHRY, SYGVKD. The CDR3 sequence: CAITTGTSGSYEQYF. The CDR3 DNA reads TGTGCCATCACCACCGGGACTAGCGGGAGCTACGAGCAGTACTTC.

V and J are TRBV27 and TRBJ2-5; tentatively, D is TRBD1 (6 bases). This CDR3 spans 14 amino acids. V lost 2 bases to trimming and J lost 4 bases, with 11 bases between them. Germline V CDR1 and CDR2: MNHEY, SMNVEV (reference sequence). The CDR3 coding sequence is TGTGCCAGCAGTTTACAGGGGCAGGGAGAGACCCAGTACTTC. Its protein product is CASSLQGQGETQYF.

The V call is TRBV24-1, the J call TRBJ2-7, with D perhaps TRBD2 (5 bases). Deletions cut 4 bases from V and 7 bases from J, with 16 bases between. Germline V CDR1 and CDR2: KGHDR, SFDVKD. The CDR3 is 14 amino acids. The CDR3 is CATSDPGTPGEQYF. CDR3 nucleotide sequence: TGTGCCACCAGTGACCCGGGCACGCCGGGGGAGCAGTACTTC.

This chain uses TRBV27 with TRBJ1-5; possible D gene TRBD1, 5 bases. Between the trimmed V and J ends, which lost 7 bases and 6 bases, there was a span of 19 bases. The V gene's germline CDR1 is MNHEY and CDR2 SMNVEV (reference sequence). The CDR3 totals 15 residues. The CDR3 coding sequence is TGTGCCAGCACCCAATGGTGGGGGTTGGTTCAGCCCCAGCATTTT. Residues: CASTQWWGLVQPQHF.

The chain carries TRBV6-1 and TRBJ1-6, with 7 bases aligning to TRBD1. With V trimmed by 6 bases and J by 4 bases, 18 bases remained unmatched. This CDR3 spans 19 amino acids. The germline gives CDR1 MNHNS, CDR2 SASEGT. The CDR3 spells CASSPGRGQAPFYNSPLHF. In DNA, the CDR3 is TGTGCCAGCAGCCCGGGACGCGGACAGGCGCCCTTTTATAATTCACCCCTCCACTTT.

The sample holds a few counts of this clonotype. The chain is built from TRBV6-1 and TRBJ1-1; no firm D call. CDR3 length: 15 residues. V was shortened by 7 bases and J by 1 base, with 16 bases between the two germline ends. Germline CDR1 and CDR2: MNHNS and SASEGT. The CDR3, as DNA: TGTGCCAGCAACCAACGAGGGCGGGCGAACACTGAAGCTTTCTTT. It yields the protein CASNQRGRANTEAFF.

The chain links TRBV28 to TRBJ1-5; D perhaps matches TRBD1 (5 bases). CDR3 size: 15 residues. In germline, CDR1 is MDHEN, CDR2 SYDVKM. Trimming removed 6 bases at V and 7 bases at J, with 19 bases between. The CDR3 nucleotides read TGTGCCAGCAGCGATATCGACAGACTGGCGCAGCCCCAGCATTTT. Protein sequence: CASSDIDRLAQPQHF.

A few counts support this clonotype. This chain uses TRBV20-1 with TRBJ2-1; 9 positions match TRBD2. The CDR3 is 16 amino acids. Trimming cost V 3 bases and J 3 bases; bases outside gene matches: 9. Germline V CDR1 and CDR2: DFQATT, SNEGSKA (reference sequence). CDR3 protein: CSARGGASGNYNEQFF. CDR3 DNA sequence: TGCAGTGCTAGGGGGGGAGCTAGCGGGAACTACAATGAGCAGTTCTTC.

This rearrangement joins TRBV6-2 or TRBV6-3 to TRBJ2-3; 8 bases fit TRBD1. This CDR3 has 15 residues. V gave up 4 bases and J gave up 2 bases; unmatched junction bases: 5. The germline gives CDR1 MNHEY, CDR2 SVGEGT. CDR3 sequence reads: CASSFAGGSTDTQYF. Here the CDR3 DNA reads TGTGCCAGCAGTTTCGCAGGGGGCTCCACAGATACGCAGTATTTT.

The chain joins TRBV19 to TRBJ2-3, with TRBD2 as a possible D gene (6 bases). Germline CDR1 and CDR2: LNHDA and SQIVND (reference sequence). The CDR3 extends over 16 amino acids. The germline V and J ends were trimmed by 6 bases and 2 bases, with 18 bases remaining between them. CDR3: CASRPLGGENTDTQYF. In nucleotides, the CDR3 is TGTGCCAGTAGGCCCCTTGGCGGGGAGAACACAGATACGCAGTATTTT.

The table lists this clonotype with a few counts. The CDR3 sequence: CATSGGQENYGYTF. The CDR3 DNA reads TGTGCCACCAGTGGGGGACAGGAAAACTATGGCTACACCTTC. This rearrangement joins TRBV24-1 to TRBJ1-2; 8 nucleotides line up with TRBD1. This CDR3 is 14 amino acids long. CDR1 is KGHDR and CDR2 is SFDVKD in the germline V gene. Trimming cost V 5 bases and J 2 bases; bases outside gene matches: 3.

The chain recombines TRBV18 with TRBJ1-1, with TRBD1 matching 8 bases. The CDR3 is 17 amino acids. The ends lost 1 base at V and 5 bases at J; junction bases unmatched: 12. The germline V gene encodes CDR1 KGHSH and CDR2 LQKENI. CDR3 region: CASSPRGALGTGTEAFF. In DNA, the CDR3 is TGTGCCAGCTCACCACGTGGGGCACTGGGGACAGGAACTGAAGCTTTCTTT.

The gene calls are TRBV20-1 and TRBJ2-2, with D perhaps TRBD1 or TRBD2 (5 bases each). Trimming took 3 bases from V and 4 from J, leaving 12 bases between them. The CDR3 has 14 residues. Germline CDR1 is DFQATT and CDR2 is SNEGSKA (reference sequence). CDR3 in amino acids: CSARTGDGTGELFF. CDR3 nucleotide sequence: TGCAGTGCTAGGACTGGGGACGGCACCGGGGAGCTGTTTTTT.